This T cell receptor (beta chain) emerged from a study of T cell responses to AZD1222 COVID-19 vaccine. The count of this clone is one. Clones were sequenced by immunoSEQ multiplex PCR, and TCRdb holds only the in-frame ones, with some missing. This table has 94,000 or so clones, roughly 90% appearing once. The CDR3 runs to 14 residues. V was shortened by 5 bases and J by 0 bases, with 8 bases between the two germline ends. The germline V gene has CDR1 SGHVS and CDR2 FQNEAQ. The source is an adult in good health. The chain uses TRBV7-8 and TRBJ1-3; no definite D call. This specimen consisted of peripheral blood, obtained on day 0 of AZD1222 vaccination. The CDR3 nucleotides read TGTGCCAGCAGCCCGACGGTCTCTGGAAACACCATATATTTT. This encodes CASSPTVSGNTIYF.